The T cell receptor beta chain under discussion was sequenced for a study of blood T cell repertoires in COVID-19. Study information: The United States, Italy and Spain were the sources of the acute and convalescent COVID-19 samples.

Original handling: Amplification from reference gene primers served as the basis for estimated nucleated cell counts. The table came from immunoSEQ multiplex PCR; TCRdb's copy has only in-frame clones and leaves some out. The V and J calls and clone size come from that table; D and trimming were worked out from the DNA. The table records more than 60,000 clones, about 84% of them present only once. Germline V lookup: CDR1 SGHTA, CDR2 FQGNSA. The V segment lost 2 bases and the J segment 4 bases; nucleotides outside the gene matches: 13. The CDR3 totals 18 residues. The sequenced material came from peripheral blood. V gene TRBV7-2 combines with J gene TRBJ2-1; 8 bases are shared with TRBD2. The clonotype originates from a human donor in a cohort sampled during active COVID-19. As DNA, the CDR3 is TGTGCCAGCAGCTTAAGACTGTACGGCGGGGGGCAGTACAATGAGCAGTTCTTC. Translation gives CASSLRLYGGGQYNEQFF.